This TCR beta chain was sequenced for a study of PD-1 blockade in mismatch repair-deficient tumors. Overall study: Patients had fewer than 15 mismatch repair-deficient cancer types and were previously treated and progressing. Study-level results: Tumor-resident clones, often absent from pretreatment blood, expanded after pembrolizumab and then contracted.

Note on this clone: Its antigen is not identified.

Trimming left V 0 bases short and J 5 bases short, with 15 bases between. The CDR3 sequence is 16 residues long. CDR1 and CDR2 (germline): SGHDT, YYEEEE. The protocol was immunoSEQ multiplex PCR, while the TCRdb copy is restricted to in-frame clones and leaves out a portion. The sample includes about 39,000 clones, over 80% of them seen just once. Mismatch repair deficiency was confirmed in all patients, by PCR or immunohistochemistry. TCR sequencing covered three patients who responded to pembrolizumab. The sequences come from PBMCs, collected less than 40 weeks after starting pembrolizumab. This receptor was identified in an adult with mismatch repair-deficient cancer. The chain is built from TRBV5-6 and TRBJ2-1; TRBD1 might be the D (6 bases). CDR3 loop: CASSLAGRGIDNEQFF. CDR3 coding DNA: TGTGCCAGCAGCTTGGCAGGCAGGGGCATCGACAATGAGCAGTTCTTC.